This T cell receptor (beta chain) derives from a study of CD8 T cells in Susac syndrome. Overall study results and limits: Susac CD8+ cells expanded clonally the most in TEMRA cells and in active patients.

The RNA, 0.5 to 1 ug, was put through reverse transcription using random hexamers. Multiplex immunoSEQ PCR targeted 54 Vbeta and 13 Jbeta TCR beta segments. MiXCR was run by TCRdb on the immunoSEQ multiplex PCR reads, yielding one entry per CDR3 protein. This table has 150,000 to 200,000 distinct CDR3 sequences, 95% appearing once. High-throughput TCR beta sequencing covered peripheral CD8+ and CD4+ T cells. The diagnostic criteria were recently defined, and patients with Susac syndrome met them for definite or probable disease. With regard to this clonotype: As yet, its antigen is unknown.

V was clipped by 3 bases and J by 2 bases, with 17 bases between them. CDR1 and CDR2 from the germline V gene are SGDLS and YYNGEE. The CDR3 loop spans 16 amino acids. The sequenced material came from CD8+ T cells from PBMCs. This clonotype was sampled from a human donor with Susac syndrome. The gene calls are TRBV9 and TRBJ1-1; the D gene is possibly TRBD1 (5 bases). For the CDR3, the DNA is TGTGCCAGCAGCGGCCCTGATCTAGGGGCCAACACTGAAGCTTTCTTT. Its translation is CASSGPDLGANTEAFF.